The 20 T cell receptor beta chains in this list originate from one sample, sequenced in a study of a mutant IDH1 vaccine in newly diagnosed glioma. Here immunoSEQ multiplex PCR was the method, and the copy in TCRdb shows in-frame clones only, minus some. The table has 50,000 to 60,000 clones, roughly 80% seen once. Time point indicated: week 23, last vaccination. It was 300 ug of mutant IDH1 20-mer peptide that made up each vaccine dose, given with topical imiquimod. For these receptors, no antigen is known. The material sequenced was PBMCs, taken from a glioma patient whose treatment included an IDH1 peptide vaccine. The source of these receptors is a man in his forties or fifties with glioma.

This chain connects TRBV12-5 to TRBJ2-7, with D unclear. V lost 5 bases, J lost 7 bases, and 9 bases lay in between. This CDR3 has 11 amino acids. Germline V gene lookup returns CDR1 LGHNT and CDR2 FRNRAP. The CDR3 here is CASGPGREQYF. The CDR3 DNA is TGTGCTAGTGGTCCTGGCCGAGAGCAGTACTTC.

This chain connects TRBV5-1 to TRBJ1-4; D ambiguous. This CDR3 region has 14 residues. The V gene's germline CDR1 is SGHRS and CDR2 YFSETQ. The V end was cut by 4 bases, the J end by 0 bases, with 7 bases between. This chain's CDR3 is CASSRTPTNEKLFF. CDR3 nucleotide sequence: TGCGCCAGCAGCCGAACGCCAACTAATGAAAAACTGTTTTTT.

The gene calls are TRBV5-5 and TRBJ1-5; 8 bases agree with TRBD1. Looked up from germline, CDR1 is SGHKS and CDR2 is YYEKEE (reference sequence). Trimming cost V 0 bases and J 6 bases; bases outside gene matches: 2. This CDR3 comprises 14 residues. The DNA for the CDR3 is TGTGCCAGCAGCTTGGCAGGGGGCAGTCAGCCCCAGCATTTT. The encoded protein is CASSLAGGSQPQHF.

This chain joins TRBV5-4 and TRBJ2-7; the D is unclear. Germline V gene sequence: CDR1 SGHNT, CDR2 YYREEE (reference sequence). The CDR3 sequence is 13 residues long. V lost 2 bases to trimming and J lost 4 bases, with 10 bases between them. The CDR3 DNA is TGTGCCAGCAGCTTCGCAGGAAAATACGAGCAGTACTTC. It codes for CASSFAGKYEQYF.

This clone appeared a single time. In DNA form, the CDR3 reads TGTGCCAGCAGTGAAGCCGACAGGGCGAACACTGAAGCTTTCTTT. This sequence encodes CASSEADRANTEAFF. V gene TRBV25-1 combines with J gene TRBJ1-1, with TRBD1 matching 7 bases. Per the germline V gene, CDR1 is MGHDK and CDR2 is SYGVNS. The V segment lost 2 bases and the J segment 1 base; nucleotides outside the gene matches: 4. This CDR3 has 15 residues.

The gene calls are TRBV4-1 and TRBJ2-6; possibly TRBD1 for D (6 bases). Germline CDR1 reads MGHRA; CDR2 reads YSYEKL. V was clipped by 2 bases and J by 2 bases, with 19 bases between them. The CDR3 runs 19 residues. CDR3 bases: TGCGCCAGCAGCCAAAGGGGACAAGGGGGAACCACTGGGGCCAACGTCCTGACTTTC. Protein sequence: CASSQRGQGGTTGANVLTF.

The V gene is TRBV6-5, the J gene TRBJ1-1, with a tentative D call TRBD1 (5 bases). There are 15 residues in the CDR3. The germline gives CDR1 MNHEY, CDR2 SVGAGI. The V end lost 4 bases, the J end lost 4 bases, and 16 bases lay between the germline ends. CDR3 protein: CASSSGTSRGTEAFF. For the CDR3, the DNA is TGTGCCAGCAGTTCCGGGACTTCGAGGGGCACTGAAGCTTTCTTT.

CDR3: CATQTAWGNTEAFF. CDR3 nucleotides: TGTGCCACCCAGACAGCTTGGGGTAACACTGAAGCTTTCTTT. The chain has TRBV19 and TRBJ1-1; D perhaps matches TRBD1 (5 bases). Trimming removed 10 bases at V and 2 bases at J, with 17 bases between. The CDR3 spans 14 residues. Per the germline V gene, CDR1 is LNHDA and CDR2 is SQIVND (reference sequence).

CDR3 sequence reads: CASSARQGSGANVLTF. DNA of the CDR3: TGTGCCAGCAGCGCCCGACAGGGCTCTGGGGCCAACGTCCTGACTTTC. The chain joins TRBV7-8 to TRBJ2-6; 7 bases fit TRBD1. Germline V gene sequence: CDR1 SGHVS, CDR2 FQNEAQ. V shed 5 bases, J shed 0 bases, and the junction held 4 bases outside the gene matches. The CDR3 has 16 residues.

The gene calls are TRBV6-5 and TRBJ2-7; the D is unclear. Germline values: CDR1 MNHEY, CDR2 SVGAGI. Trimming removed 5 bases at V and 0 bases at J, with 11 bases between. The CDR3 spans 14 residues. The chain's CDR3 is CASSPDADSYEQYF. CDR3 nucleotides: TGTGCCAGCAGTCCCGACGCGGACTCCTACGAGCAGTACTTC.

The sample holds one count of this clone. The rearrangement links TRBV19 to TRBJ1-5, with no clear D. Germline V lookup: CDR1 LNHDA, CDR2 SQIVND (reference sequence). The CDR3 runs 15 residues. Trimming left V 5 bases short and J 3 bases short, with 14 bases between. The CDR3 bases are TGTGCCAGTAGTGGGCAGGCGGTTACCAATCAGCCCCAGCATTTT. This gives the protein CASSGQAVTNQPQHF. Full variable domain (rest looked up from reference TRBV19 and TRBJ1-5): DGGITQSPKYLFRKEGQNVTLSCEQNLNHDAMYWYRQDPGQGLRLIYYSQIVNDFQKGDIAEGYSVSREKKESFPLTVTSAQKNPTAFYLCASSGQAVTNQPQHFGDGTRLSIL.

The CDR3 DNA sequence: TGCGCCAGCAGCTCGAGGGGGGTCGACAGTCTCGAAAAACTGTTTTTT. It translates to CASSSRGVDSLEKLFF. The rearrangement uses TRBV5-1 and TRBJ1-4, with TRBD1 as a possible D gene (6 bases). This CDR3 is built from 16 residues. The V end was cut by 3 bases, the J end by 8 bases, with 20 bases between. CDR1 and CDR2 from the germline V gene are SGHRS and YFSETQ.

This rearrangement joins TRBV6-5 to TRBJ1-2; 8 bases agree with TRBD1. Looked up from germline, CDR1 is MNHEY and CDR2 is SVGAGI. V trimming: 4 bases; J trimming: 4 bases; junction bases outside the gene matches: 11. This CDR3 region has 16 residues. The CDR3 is CASSSTHGTGAYGYTF. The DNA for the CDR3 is TGTGCCAGCAGTTCCACCCACGGGACAGGTGCCTATGGCTACACCTTC.

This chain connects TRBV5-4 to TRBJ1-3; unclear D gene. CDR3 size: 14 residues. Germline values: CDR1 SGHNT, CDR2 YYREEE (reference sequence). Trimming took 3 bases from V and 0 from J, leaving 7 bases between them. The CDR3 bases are TGTGCCAGCAGCTACGGGTTCTCTGGAAACACCATATATTTT. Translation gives CASSYGFSGNTIYF.

This CDR3 is CASSPLTSGPSTDTQYF. The CDR3 DNA follows: TGTGCCAGCAGTCCCCTAACTAGCGGCCCTAGCACAGATACGCAGTATTTT. The J gene is TRBJ2-3, the V gene TRBV27, with 8 bases lining up with TRBD2. CDR1 is MNHEY, CDR2 SMNVEV, per germline (reference sequence). J was trimmed by 0 bases and V by 5 bases; bases with no gene match: 10. This CDR3 contains 17 residues.

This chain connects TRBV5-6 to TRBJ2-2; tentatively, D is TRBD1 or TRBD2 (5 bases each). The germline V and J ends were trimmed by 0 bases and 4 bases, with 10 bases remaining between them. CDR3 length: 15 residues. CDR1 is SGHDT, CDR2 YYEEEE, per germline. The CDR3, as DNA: TGTGCCAGCAGCTTGGGGGGGATACTCACCGGGGAGCTGTTTTTT. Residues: CASSLGGILTGELFF.

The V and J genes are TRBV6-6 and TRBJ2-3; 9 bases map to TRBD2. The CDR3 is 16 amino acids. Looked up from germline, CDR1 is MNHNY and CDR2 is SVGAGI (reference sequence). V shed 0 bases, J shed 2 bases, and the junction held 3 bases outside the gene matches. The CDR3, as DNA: TGTGCCAGCAGTTACTCCCTAGCGGGGTTCACAGATACGCAGTATTTT. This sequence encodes CASSYSLAGFTDTQYF.

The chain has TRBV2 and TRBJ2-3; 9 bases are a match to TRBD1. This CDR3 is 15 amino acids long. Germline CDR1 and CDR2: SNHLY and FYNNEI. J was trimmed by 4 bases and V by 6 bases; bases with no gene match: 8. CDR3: CASRTGTGKADTQYF. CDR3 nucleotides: TGTGCCAGCAGAACCGGGACAGGGAAGGCAGATACGCAGTATTTT.

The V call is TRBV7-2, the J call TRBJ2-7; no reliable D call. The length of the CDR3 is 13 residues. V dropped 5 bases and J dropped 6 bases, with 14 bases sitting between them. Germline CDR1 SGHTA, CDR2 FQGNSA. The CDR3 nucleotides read TGTGCCAGCAGCCCCTACATTACGGTCGAGCAGTACTTC. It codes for CASSPYITVEQYF.

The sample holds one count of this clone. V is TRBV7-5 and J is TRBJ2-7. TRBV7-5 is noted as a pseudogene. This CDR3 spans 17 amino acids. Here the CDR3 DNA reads TGTGTCAGAAGCTTAGGGGGGATCCTCACCCGATCGTGGGAGCAGTACTTC. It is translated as CVRSLGGILTRSWEQYF.